This TCR beta chain derives from a study of Graves' ophthalmopathy and Graves' hyperthyroidism. Amplified material comprised TCR beta CDR3 regions derived from RNA transcripts. The workflow started with a first-round RT-PCR run with HTBI primers and then moved on to a second-round multiplex PCR. MiXCR, applied by TCRdb to the multiplex PCR reads, yields one record per CDR3 protein. Of under 400,000 distinct CDR3 sequences listed, around a sixth are singletons. This clonotype was found many times. Trimming stripped 2 bases from V and 6 bases from J, with 10 bases between. The CDR3 has 13 residues. Looked up from germline, CDR1 is SGHTA and CDR2 is FQGTGA. Over 9.5 ml of fresh blood yielded the PBMCs by density gradient.

This TCR came from an adult man with Graves' ophthalmopathy. The sequencing sample was made of peripheral blood. This chain joins TRBV7-3 and TRBJ1-2; weak D call: TRBD1 (5 bases). CDR3 DNA sequence: TGTGCCAGCAGCTTACAGGGTGGAGATGGCTACACCTTC. Encoded protein: CASSLQGGDGYTF.